The rows below give T cell receptor beta chains drawn from one sample of a study of Ad26.COV2.S vaccination and SARS-CoV-2 variants. This table comes from immunoSEQ multiplex PCR, and its TCRdb copy is limited to in-frame clones, with some not included. The sample lists 350,000 to 500,000 clones, about nine tenths occurring once. The source was peripheral blood, collected in a trial of Ad26.COV2.S vaccine versus placebo. These receptors were taken from a person between 18 and 65 years old who received the Ad26.COV2.S COVID-19 vaccine or a placebo. Each CDR3 is given with its conserved first and last residue. D genes are given only for firm matches. Clone size, where shown, is once, few, many, or a class for clones that have expanded.

len: 15; abundance: -; d_gene: -; v_gene: TRBV18; j_gene: TRBJ2-3; CDR3aa: CASSLTAVGTDTQYF; CDR3nt: TGTGCCAGCTCACTTACAGCTGTAGGCACAGATACGCAGTATTTT
len: 14; abundance: -; d_gene: TRBD1; v_gene: TRBV28; j_gene: TRBJ1-2; CDR3aa: CASSLLQGVGGYTF; CDR3nt: TGTGCCAGCAGTTTACTTCAGGGGGTGGGCGGCTACACCTTC
len: 16; abundance: -; d_gene: TRBD2; v_gene: TRBV2; j_gene: TRBJ2-1; CDR3aa: CASRGGLAGVVNEQFF; CDR3nt: TGTGCCAGCAGGGGGGGACTAGCGGGAGTAGTCAATGAGCAGTTCTTC
len: 13; abundance: once; d_gene: -; v_gene: TRBV24-1; j_gene: TRBJ2-3; CDR3aa: CATIDPSTDTQYF; CDR3nt: TGTGCCACCATCGACCCGAGCACAGATACGCAGTATTTT
len: 11; abundance: -; d_gene: -; v_gene: TRBV20-1; j_gene: TRBJ1-1; CDR3aa: CSGQENTEAFF; CDR3nt: TGCAGTGGCCAGGAGAACACTGAAGCTTTCTTT
len: 13; abundance: -; d_gene: -; v_gene: TRBV6-5; j_gene: TRBJ1-3; CDR3aa: CASRRGTGNTIYF; CDR3nt: TGTGCCAGCAGGAGGGGGACTGGAAACACCATATATTTT
len: 15; abundance: -; d_gene: -; v_gene: TRBV18; j_gene: TRBJ2-1; CDR3aa: CASSREMTGALEQFF; CDR3nt: TGTGCCAGCTCACGGGAGATGACGGGAGCATTAGAGCAGTTCTTC
len: 16; abundance: -; d_gene: TRBD1; v_gene: TRBV7-8; j_gene: TRBJ2-3; CDR3aa: CASSFGQGAWTDTQYF; CDR3nt: TGTGCCAGCAGCTTTGGACAGGGGGCTTGGACAGATACGCAGTATTTT
len: 19; abundance: -; d_gene: -; v_gene: TRBV11-2; j_gene: TRBJ2-4; CDR3aa: CASSFLADPRWGEGDIQYF; CDR3nt: TGTGCCAGCAGCTTTCTTGCCGACCCACGGTGGGGGGAGGGGGACATTCAGTACTTC
len: 14; abundance: -; d_gene: TRBD2; v_gene: TRBV7-9; j_gene: TRBJ2-1; CDR3aa: CASSLSGATYEQFF; CDR3nt: TGTGCCAGCAGCCTTAGCGGGGCGACGTATGAGCAGTTCTTC
len: 15; abundance: -; d_gene: -; v_gene: TRBV6-6; j_gene: TRBJ2-3; CDR3aa: CASSPVGLSTDTQYF; CDR3nt: TGTGCCAGCTCCCCAGTCGGTCTAAGCACAGATACGCAGTATTTT
len: 17; abundance: -; d_gene: TRBD2; v_gene: TRBV20-1; j_gene: TRBJ2-3; CDR3aa: CSASVPASSGTSDTQYF; CDR3nt: TGCAGTGCTAGTGTTCCCGCGAGTAGCGGGACCTCAGATACGCAGTATTTT
len: 15; abundance: once; d_gene: TRBD2; v_gene: TRBV19; j_gene: TRBJ2-2; CDR3aa: CATGPSGSIIGELFF; CDR3nt: TGTGCCACTGGCCCCAGCGGGAGTATAATCGGGGAGCTGTTTTTT
len: 13; abundance: -; d_gene: TRBD1; v_gene: TRBV12-3/TRBV12-4; j_gene: TRBJ1-1; CDR3aa: CASSVQGGTEAFF; CDR3nt: TGTGCCAGCAGTGTACAGGGGGGCACTGAAGCTTTCTTT
len: 13; abundance: -; d_gene: -; v_gene: TRBV6-5; j_gene: TRBJ2-7; CDR3aa: CASSYPISYEQYF; CDR3nt: TGTGCCAGCAGTTACCCCATCTCCTACGAGCAGTACTTC
len: 15; abundance: -; d_gene: -; v_gene: TRBV19; j_gene: TRBJ2-7; CDR3aa: CASSMGLLASYEQYF; CDR3nt: TGTGCCAGTAGTATGGGGCTTTTAGCGAGCTACGAGCAGTACTTC
len: 15; abundance: -; d_gene: -; v_gene: TRBV7-2; j_gene: TRBJ2-6; CDR3aa: CASSPQSSGANVLTF; CDR3nt: TGTGCCAGCAGCCCGCAGAGCTCTGGGGCCAACGTCCTGACTTTC
len: 13; abundance: -; d_gene: -; v_gene: TRBV6-5; j_gene: TRBJ1-3; CDR3aa: CASVNWWRNTIYF; CDR3nt: TGTGCCAGCGTCAATTGGTGGAGAAACACCATATATTTT
len: 13; abundance: -; d_gene: -; v_gene: TRBV7-2; j_gene: TRBJ1-2; CDR3aa: CASSSGAVLGYTF; CDR3nt: TGTGCCAGCAGCTCCGGGGCCGTTTTGGGCTACACCTTC
len: 12; abundance: -; d_gene: -; v_gene: TRBV7-3; j_gene: TRBJ2-1; CDR3aa: CASRFLEGEQFF; CDR3nt: TGTGCCAGCAGGTTTCTAGAGGGCGAGCAGTTCTTC
len: 14; abundance: -; d_gene: -; v_gene: TRBV10-3; j_gene: TRBJ1-1; CDR3aa: CAISEPGQNTEAFF; CDR3nt: TGTGCCATCAGTGAGCCCGGACAGAACACTGAAGCTTTCTTT
len: 13; abundance: -; d_gene: -; v_gene: TRBV6-5; j_gene: TRBJ1-1; CDR3aa: CASPAQMNTEAFF; CDR3nt: TGTGCCAGCCCGGCGCAGATGAACACTGAAGCTTTCTTT
len: 17; abundance: -; d_gene: -; v_gene: TRBV7-6; j_gene: TRBJ1-1; CDR3aa: CASSLSRRAQTDTEAFF; CDR3nt: TGTGCCAGCAGCTTATCTCGTAGGGCTCAAACAGACACTGAAGCTTTCTTT
len: 17; abundance: -; d_gene: -; v_gene: TRBV7-6; j_gene: TRBJ2-1; CDR3aa: CASSPGVGGPSYNEQFF; CDR3nt: TGTGCCAGCAGCCCTGGGGTCGGGGGTCCCTCCTACAATGAGCAGTTCTTC
len: 13; abundance: -; d_gene: -; v_gene: TRBV29-1; j_gene: TRBJ1-4; CDR3aa: CSVGREPNEKLFF; CDR3nt: TGCAGCGTTGGAAGGGAGCCTAATGAAAAACTGTTTTTT
len: 14; abundance: -; d_gene: -; v_gene: TRBV11-2; j_gene: TRBJ2-7; CDR3aa: CASSLVGGDDEQYF; CDR3nt: TGTGCCAGCAGCTTAGTTGGAGGAGATGACGAGCAGTACTTC
len: 15; abundance: -; d_gene: -; v_gene: TRBV5-1; j_gene: TRBJ1-2; CDR3aa: CASSVTGSTPDGYTF; CDR3nt: TGCGCCAGCAGCGTAACAGGTTCAACCCCCGATGGCTACACCTTC
len: 16; abundance: -; d_gene: -; v_gene: TRBV20-1; j_gene: TRBJ1-6; CDR3aa: CSASKRRNLLVSPLHF; CDR3nt: TGCAGTGCTAGTAAGAGACGGAATCTATTAGTTTCACCCCTCCACTTT
len: 15; abundance: -; d_gene: -; v_gene: TRBV19; j_gene: TRBJ2-7; CDR3aa: CASSIDLGTAYEQYF; CDR3nt: TGTGCCAGTAGTATAGATCTCGGCACCGCCTACGAGCAGTACTTC
len: 16; abundance: -; d_gene: TRBD2; v_gene: TRBV28; j_gene: TRBJ2-2; CDR3aa: CASSRLAGAFTGELFF; CDR3nt: TGTGCCAGCAGTAGACTAGCGGGAGCCTTTACCGGGGAGCTGTTTTTT
len: 19; abundance: -; d_gene: TRBD2; v_gene: TRBV3-1/TRBV3-2; j_gene: TRBJ2-7; CDR3aa: CASSQDGLAGGLPDYEQYF; CDR3nt: TGTGCCAGCAGCCAAGATGGCCTAGCGGGAGGGCTCCCAGACTACGAGCAGTACTTC
len: 16; abundance: -; d_gene: -; v_gene: TRBV10-3; j_gene: TRBJ1-3; CDR3aa: CAISDSGRGAGNTIYF; CDR3nt: TGTGCCATCAGTGACTCCGGCCGGGGAGCTGGAAACACCATATATTTT
len: 13; abundance: -; d_gene: -; v_gene: TRBV19; j_gene: TRBJ2-2; CDR3aa: CASSRANTGELFF; CDR3nt: TGTGCCAGTAGTAGAGCGAACACCGGGGAGCTGTTTTTT
len: 14; abundance: -; d_gene: TRBD1; v_gene: TRBV19; j_gene: TRBJ2-7; CDR3aa: CASSGRTGPYEQYF; CDR3nt: TGTGCCAGTTCAGGGCGGACAGGACCCTACGAGCAGTACTTC
len: 16; abundance: -; d_gene: TRBD2; v_gene: TRBV7-6; j_gene: TRBJ2-3; CDR3aa: CASSLKGAGVLDTQYF; CDR3nt: TGTGCCAGCAGCTTAAAGGGAGCGGGAGTGTTAGATACGCAGTATTTT
len: 18; abundance: few; d_gene: -; v_gene: TRBV21-1; j_gene: TRBJ2-1; CDR3aa: CASSSRGVTTGGHNEQFF; CDR3nt: TGTGCCAGCAGCTCCCGAGGAGTTACGACAGGGGGCCACAATGAGCAGTTCTTC
len: 14; abundance: -; d_gene: TRBD1; v_gene: TRBV28; j_gene: TRBJ1-2; CDR3aa: CASTPWTGDSGYTF; CDR3nt: TGTGCCAGCACGCCCTGGACAGGGGACTCTGGCTACACCTTC
len: 12; abundance: once; d_gene: -; v_gene: TRBV11-2; j_gene: TRBJ1-1; CDR3aa: CASSRRTLEAFF; CDR3nt: TGTGCCAGCAGCCGGAGAACCTTAGAAGCTTTCTTT
len: 12; abundance: -; d_gene: -; v_gene: TRBV19; j_gene: TRBJ2-7; CDR3aa: CASTGSSYEQYF; CDR3nt: TGTGCCAGTACGGGGAGCTCCTACGAGCAGTACTTC
len: 15; abundance: -; d_gene: -; v_gene: TRBV18; j_gene: TRBJ2-7; CDR3aa: CASSPSGTPVYEQYF; CDR3nt: TGTGCCAGCTCACCCTCCGGGACTCCAGTCTACGAGCAGTACTTC
len: 17; abundance: -; d_gene: TRBD2; v_gene: TRBV25-1; j_gene: TRBJ2-2; CDR3aa: CASSELSGGPETGELFF; CDR3nt: TGTGCCAGCAGTGAACTTTCGGGAGGGCCTGAAACCGGGGAGCTGTTTTTT
len: 14; abundance: -; d_gene: TRBD2; v_gene: TRBV7-2; j_gene: TRBJ2-1; CDR3aa: CASTTTSGINEQFF; CDR3nt: TGTGCCAGCACTACGACTAGCGGGATTAATGAGCAGTTCTTC
len: 17; abundance: -; d_gene: TRBD1; v_gene: TRBV15; j_gene: TRBJ1-5; CDR3aa: CATSSWGGGETNQPQHF; CDR3nt: TGTGCCACCAGCAGTTGGGGAGGGGGCGAAACGAATCAGCCCCAGCATTTT
len: 15; abundance: -; d_gene: TRBD1; v_gene: TRBV19; j_gene: TRBJ1-5; CDR3aa: CASSGQGWGNQPQHF; CDR3nt: TGTGCCAGTAGTGGACAGGGATGGGGCAATCAGCCCCAGCATTTT